The clone carrying this TCR beta chain has just a few counts. Antigen: not known. Dates of positive PCR ran from March to December 2020, before US Alpha, Beta and Delta variants. This entry comes from a study of vaccination and CD4 T cells after COVID-19. Study results and caveats: Convalescent patients' clones that were vaccine-specific were spike mono-reactive in 304 of 307 cases.

Germline V gene data show CDR1 as LNHDA and CDR2 as SQIVND (reference sequence). The ends were cut back, 6 bases at V and 6 bases at J, with 12 bases in the middle. The CDR3 sequence is 13 residues long. TCRdb passed the PCR reads through MiXCR, listing each CDR3 protein once. Among tens of thousands of distinct CDR3 sequences listed, under 65% were seen once. The receptor was derived from a human donor who had recovered from COVID-19. V gene TRBV19 combines with J gene TRBJ1-5; D possibly corresponds to TRBD1 (6 bases). The source was CD4+ T cells from blood, collected before SARS-CoV-2 vaccination. The CDR3 region is CASSLLRGQPQHF. The DNA for the CDR3 is TGTGCCAGTAGCCTACTCAGGGGTCAGCCCCAGCATTTT.